Shown below are 8 T cell receptor beta chains from a single sample sequenced in a study of shared clonotypes between healthy human individuals. This table comes from immunoSEQ multiplex PCR, and its TCRdb copy is limited to in-frame clones, with some not included. The sample has hundreds of thousands of clones, almost 97% seen once; the top ten hold about 0.06%. The sequencing sample was made of naive CD4+ T cells sorted from blood. This sample's subset: CD45RA+ positively selected. These receptor sequences come from a woman in her 30s in good health.

The V call is TRBV9, the J call TRBJ2-5; D unclear. Trimming pared 0 bases from V and 2 bases from J, leaving 8 bases between. Germline CDR1 SGDLS, CDR2 YYNGEE. This CDR3 has 14 residues. The CDR3 nucleotides read TGTGCCAGCAGCGTAGCGCAGCTTCAAGAGACCCAGTACTTC. Protein sequence: CASSVAQLQETQYF.

V gene TRBV9 combines with J gene TRBJ2-7; 8 positions agree with TRBD2. J gave up 4 bases and V 4 bases, and 7 bases lay outside the gene matches. The CDR3 totals 14 residues. Per germline, CDR1 SGDLS and CDR2 YYNGEE. For the CDR3, the DNA is TGTGCCAGCAGCCCCGGGACTAGTACGTACGAGCAGTACTTC. It encodes CASSPGTSTYEQYF.

The chain employs TRBV9 and TRBJ2-1; a weak D match, TRBD2 (6 bases). The ends were cut back, 0 bases at V and 3 bases at J, with 13 bases in the middle. Germline V gene sequence: CDR1 SGDLS, CDR2 YYNGEE. This CDR3 region has 16 residues. Here the CDR3 reads CASSVGGGTVYNEQFF. The CDR3 nucleotides read TGTGCCAGCAGCGTAGGGGGCGGGACGGTCTACAATGAGCAGTTCTTC.

This chain connects TRBV5-1 to TRBJ2-1; tentatively, D is TRBD1 or TRBD2 (5 bases each). The CDR3 contains 14 residues. CDR1 and CDR2 (germline): SGHRS, YFSETQ. V was cut by 2 bases and J by 10 bases, with 16 bases left in between. CDR3 nucleotide sequence: TGCGCCAGCAGCTTTGGTAGGGGACCGGAGGAGCAGTTCTTC. It specifies CASSFGRGPEEQFF.

V and J are TRBV19 and TRBJ1-2; D not certain. V dropped 4 bases and J dropped 2 bases, with 14 bases sitting between them. The CDR3 is 15 amino acids. CDR1 is LNHDA, CDR2 SQIVND, per germline (reference sequence). In DNA, the CDR3 is TGTGCCAGTAGTACTTTACCGGGCTCCAACTATGGCTACACCTTC. Protein: CASSTLPGSNYGYTF.

The chain uses TRBV28 and TRBJ2-7; D is uncertain. Germline CDR1 reads MDHEN; CDR2 reads SYDVKM. This CDR3 has 13 residues. Trimming left V 9 bases short and J 5 bases short, with 17 bases between. CDR3 in DNA: TGTGCCAGTCGGCGACCTCAAGTCCACGAGCAGTACTTC. It yields the protein CASRRPQVHEQYF.

The chain employs TRBV10-3 and TRBJ1-3; D gene unclear. V was shortened by 4 bases and J by 2 bases, with 9 bases between the two germline ends. CDR1 is ENHRY and CDR2 is SYGVKD in the germline V gene. This CDR3 is built from 14 residues. The CDR3: CAISGTETGNTIYF. The CDR3 DNA reads as TGTGCCATCAGTGGAACAGAGACTGGAAACACCATATATTTT.

The DNA for the CDR3 is TGCAGTGCTAGTGCCCTCGACGGGCAGTACTTC. Residues: CSASALDGQYF. The rearrangement uses TRBV20-1 and TRBJ2-7; D gene unclear. The CDR3 loop spans 11 amino acids. Germline values: CDR1 DFQATT, CDR2 SNEGSKA (reference sequence). V gave up 3 bases and J gave up 9 bases, with 12 bases separating them.